The clone carrying this T cell receptor beta chain was observed many times. Its specificity is unknown. Amplification of TCR beta CDR3 regions was performed using RNA transcripts as template. The study used the HTBI primer set for a first-round RT-PCR of the TCR CDR3. TCRdb used MiXCR to reprocess the multiplex PCR reads, holding one entry per CDR3 protein. The sample consists of about 560,000 distinct CDR3 sequences, around 15% of them appearing once. This sample is drawn from a study of T cells in Graves' hyperthyroidism and ophthalmopathy. Study summary: Specimen type is peripheral blood, collected at initial diagnosis prior to any treatment. Study outcomes and limitations: Most thyroid clonotypes expanded above 0.001 appeared in blood too.

Germline values: CDR1 LGHDT, CDR2 YNNKEL (reference sequence). V shed 1 base, J shed 3 bases, and the junction held 4 bases outside the gene matches. The CDR3 runs to 17 residues. Hyperthyroidism had been newly diagnosed in patients aged 18 to 65, and its duration was under 2 months. The PBMCs were sourced from fresh peripheral blood (around 9.3 ml). The source material was blood. The sequence derives from a woman aged 18-35 years with Graves' hyperthyroidism. The chain couples TRBV3-1 to TRBJ2-7, with 15 bases aligning to TRBD2. The CDR3 DNA sequence: TGTGCCAGCAGCCAAGGGTTGGGACTAGCGGGAGGCTACGAGCAGTACTTC. Its translation is CASSQGLGLAGGYEQYF.